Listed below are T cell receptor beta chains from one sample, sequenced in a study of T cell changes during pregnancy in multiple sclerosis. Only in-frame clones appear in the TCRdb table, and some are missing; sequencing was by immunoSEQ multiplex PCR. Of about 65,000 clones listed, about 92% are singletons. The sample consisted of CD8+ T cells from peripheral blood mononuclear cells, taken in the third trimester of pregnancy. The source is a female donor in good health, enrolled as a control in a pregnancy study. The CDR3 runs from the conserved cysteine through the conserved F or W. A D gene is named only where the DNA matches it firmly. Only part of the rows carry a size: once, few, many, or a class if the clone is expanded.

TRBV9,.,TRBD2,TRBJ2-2,CASSVVRTSGTGELFF
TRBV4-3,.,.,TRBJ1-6,CASSQVSGFSPLHF
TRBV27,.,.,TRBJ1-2,CASRAGVVSYGYTF
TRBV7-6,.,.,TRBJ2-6,CASSPGSGANVLTF
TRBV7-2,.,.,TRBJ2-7,CASSLVVYEQYF
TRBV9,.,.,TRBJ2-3,CASSPWGSEDTQYF
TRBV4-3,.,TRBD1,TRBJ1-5,CASSPGTGGNQPQHF
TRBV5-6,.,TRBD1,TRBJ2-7,CASSLAQGQSSYEQYF
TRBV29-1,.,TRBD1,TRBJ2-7,CSVEDRDYEQYF
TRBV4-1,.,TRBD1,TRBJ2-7,CASSQGQGSYEQYF
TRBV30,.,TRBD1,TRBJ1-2,CAWRETGSYGYTF
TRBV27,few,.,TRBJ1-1,CASTRGNTEAFF
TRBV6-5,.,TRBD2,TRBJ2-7,CASSRGGEGPYEQYF
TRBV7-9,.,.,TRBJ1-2,CASSLRGSHNYGYTF
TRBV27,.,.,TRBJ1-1,CASSPRGRMNTEAFF
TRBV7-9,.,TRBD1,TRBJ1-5,CASSGPGQGGEPQHF
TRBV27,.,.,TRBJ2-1,CASRRGTATPPYNEQFF
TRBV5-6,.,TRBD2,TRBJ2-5,CASSSLAGDQETQYF
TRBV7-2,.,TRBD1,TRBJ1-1,CASSLTGGVNTEAFF
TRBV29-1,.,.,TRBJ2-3,CSVEEGATDTQYF
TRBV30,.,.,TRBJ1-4,CAWSPGTLGRGEKLFF
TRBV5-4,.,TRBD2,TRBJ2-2,CASSSSAGGFNGELFF
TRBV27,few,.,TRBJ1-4,CASSLAPTNEKLFF
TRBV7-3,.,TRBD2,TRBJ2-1,CASSLSTTSASYNEQFF
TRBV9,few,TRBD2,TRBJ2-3,CASSVPETSGGEDTQYF
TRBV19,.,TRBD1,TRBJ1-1,CASSEGAHTEAFF
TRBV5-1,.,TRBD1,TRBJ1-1,CASSLDRGRLTEAFF
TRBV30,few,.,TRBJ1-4,CAWSDGGEKLFF
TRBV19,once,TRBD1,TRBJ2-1,CASSYGTGTYNEQFF
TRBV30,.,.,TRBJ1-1,CAWSVLGRINTEAFF
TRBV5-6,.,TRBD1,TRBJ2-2,CASREGQGTGELFF
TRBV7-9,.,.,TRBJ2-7,CASSTITGRGDEQYF
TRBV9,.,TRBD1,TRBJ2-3,CASSGSGTGGPDTQYF